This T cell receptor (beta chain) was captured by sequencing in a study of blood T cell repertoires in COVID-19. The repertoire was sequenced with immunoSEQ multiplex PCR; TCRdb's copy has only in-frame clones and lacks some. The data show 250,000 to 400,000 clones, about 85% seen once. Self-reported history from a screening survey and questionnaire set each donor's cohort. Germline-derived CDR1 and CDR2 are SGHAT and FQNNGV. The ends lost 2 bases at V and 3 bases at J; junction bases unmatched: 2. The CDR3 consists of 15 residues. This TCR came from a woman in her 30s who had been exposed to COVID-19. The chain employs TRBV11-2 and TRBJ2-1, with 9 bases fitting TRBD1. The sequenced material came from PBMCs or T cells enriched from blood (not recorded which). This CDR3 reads CASSLPGQGYNEQFF. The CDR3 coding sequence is TGTGCCAGCAGCTTACCGGGACAGGGCTACAATGAGCAGTTCTTC.